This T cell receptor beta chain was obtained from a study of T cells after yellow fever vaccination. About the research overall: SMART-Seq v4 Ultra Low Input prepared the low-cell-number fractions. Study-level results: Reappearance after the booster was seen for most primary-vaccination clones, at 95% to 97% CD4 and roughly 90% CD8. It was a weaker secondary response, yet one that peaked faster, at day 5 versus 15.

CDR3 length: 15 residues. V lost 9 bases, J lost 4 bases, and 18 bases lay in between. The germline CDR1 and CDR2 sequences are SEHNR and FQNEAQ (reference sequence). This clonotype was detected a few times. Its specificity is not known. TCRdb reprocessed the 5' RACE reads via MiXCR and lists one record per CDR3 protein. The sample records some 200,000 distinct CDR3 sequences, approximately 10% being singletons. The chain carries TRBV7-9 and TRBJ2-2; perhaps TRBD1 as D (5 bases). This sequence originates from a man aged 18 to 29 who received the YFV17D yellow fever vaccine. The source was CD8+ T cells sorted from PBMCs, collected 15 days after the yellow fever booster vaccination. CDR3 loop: CARDLWGGPTGELFF. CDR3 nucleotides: TGTGCCAGGGACCTATGGGGCGGACCCACCGGGGAGCTGTTTTTT. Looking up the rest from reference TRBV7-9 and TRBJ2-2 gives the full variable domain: DTGVSQNPRHKITKRGQNVTFRCDPISEHNRLYWYRQTLGQGPEFLTYFQNEAQLEKSRLLSDRFSAERPKGSFSTLEIQRTEQGDSAMYLCARDLWGGPTGELFFGEGSRLTVL.